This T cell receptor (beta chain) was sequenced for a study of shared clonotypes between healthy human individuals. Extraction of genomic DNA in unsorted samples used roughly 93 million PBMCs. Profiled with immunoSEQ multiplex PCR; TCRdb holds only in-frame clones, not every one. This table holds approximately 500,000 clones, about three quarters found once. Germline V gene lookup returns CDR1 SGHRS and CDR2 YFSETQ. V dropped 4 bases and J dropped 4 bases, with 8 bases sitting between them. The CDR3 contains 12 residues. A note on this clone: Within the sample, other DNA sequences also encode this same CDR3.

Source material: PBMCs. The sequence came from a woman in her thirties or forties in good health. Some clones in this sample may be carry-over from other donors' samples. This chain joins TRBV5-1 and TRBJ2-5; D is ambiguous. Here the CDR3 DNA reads TGCGCCAGCAGCCCCCCGGGAGAGACCCAGTACTTC. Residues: CASSPPGETQYF.